This T cell receptor beta chain was sequenced in a study of OX40 agonist ivuxolimab in advanced cancers. Method: immunoSEQ multiplex PCR; TCRdb's copy keeps in-frame clones and lacks some. Among about 110,000 clones listed, 80% to 95% were seen once. CDR1 is MGHDK, CDR2 SYGVNS, per germline. V lost 1 base and J lost 5; bases outside the gene matches: 4. This CDR3 has 17 residues. Sample: CD4+ or CD8+ T cells sorted from blood, taken in a trial of the OX40 agonist ivuxolimab. The TCR sequence derives from an adult with an advanced solid tumor such as melanoma, head and neck, liver or kidney cancer. The V and J genes are TRBV25-1 and TRBJ2-3; TRBD2 matches at 15 bases. The CDR3 region is CASSEWPGLAGGDTQYF. CDR3 DNA: TGTGCCAGCAGTGAATGGCCGGGACTAGCGGGAGGAGATACGCAGTATTTT.